This T cell receptor beta chain derives from a study of T cells after yellow fever vaccination. Broader study findings: FACS-sorted repertoires could harbor abundant contaminating bulk-population clonotypes.

This CDR3 region has 14 residues. V shed 1 base, J shed 4 bases, and the junction held 4 bases outside the gene matches. Germline V gene data show CDR1 as MNHEY and CDR2 as SMNVEV (reference sequence). TCRdb reprocessed the 5' RACE reads via MiXCR and lists one record per CDR3 protein. The repertoire holds around 610,000 distinct CDR3 sequences, with roughly 14% as singletons. On this clonotype: Its matching antigen is unknown.

The sequences come from PBMCs, collected on the day of the yellow fever booster vaccination. This clonotype was sampled from a young man who received the YFV17D yellow fever vaccine. This chain joins TRBV27 and TRBJ2-7, with TRBD2 identical over 7 bases. The chain's CDR3 is CASSLWGGRYEQYF. DNA for the CDR3: TGTGCCAGCAGTTTATGGGGAGGGCGGTACGAGCAGTACTTC.